This T cell receptor beta chain comes out of a study of blood T cell repertoires in COVID-19. About the research overall: Sites across the United States, Italy and Spain contributed samples from acute and convalescent COVID-19. In each case, the material was cDNA or gDNA derived from T cells, B-cell-depleted T cells, or PBMCs.

Germline V gene data show CDR1 as MNHNY and CDR2 as SVGAGI (reference sequence). With V trimmed by 4 bases and J by 5 bases, 1 base remained unmatched. This CDR3 is built from 13 residues. Original methodology: Researchers report that nucleated cell counts were estimated from reference gene primer amplification. Assay used: immunoSEQ multiplex PCR; TCRdb lists only in-frame clones, some missing. That table is the source of V, J and clone size, and D and trimming were worked out from the DNA. The data show 190,000 or so clones, approximately 84% seen once. The gene calls are TRBV6-6 and TRBJ2-7, with TRBD2 matching over 11 bases. The specimen was peripheral blood. This TCR was recovered from a human donor with acute or convalescent COVID-19. The donor label of this sample is uncertain. The CDR3: CASSSTSGDEQYF. For the CDR3, the DNA is TGTGCCAGCAGTTCGACTAGCGGGGACGAGCAGTACTTC.